This T cell receptor (beta chain) came from a study of blood T cell repertoires in COVID-19. Study information: The cDNA or gDNA used as material had been derived from T cells, B-cell-depleted T cells, or PBMCs.

In the original processing: Reference gene primer amplification gave nucleated cell count estimates. Repertoires were generated with immunoSEQ multiplex PCR, while TCRdb's copy carries only in-frame clones and drops some. Clone size and the V and J calls come from that table; the DNA yielded D and trimming. The sample records roughly 160,000 clones, over 75% being singletons. This clonotype originated in a man aged 80 or over with COVID-19, enrolled during active disease. The source material was peripheral blood.

DNA for the CDR3: TGTGCCAGTAGTATTCTGGCGCAGGGGAAGAATCAGCCCCAGCATTTT. Encoded protein: CASSILAQGKNQPQHF. This chain links TRBV19 with TRBJ1-5; maybe TRBD1 (6 bases). Trimming removed 3 bases at V and 4 bases at J, with 16 bases between. Germline-derived CDR1 and CDR2 are LNHDA and SQIVND (reference sequence). The CDR3 extends over 16 amino acids.